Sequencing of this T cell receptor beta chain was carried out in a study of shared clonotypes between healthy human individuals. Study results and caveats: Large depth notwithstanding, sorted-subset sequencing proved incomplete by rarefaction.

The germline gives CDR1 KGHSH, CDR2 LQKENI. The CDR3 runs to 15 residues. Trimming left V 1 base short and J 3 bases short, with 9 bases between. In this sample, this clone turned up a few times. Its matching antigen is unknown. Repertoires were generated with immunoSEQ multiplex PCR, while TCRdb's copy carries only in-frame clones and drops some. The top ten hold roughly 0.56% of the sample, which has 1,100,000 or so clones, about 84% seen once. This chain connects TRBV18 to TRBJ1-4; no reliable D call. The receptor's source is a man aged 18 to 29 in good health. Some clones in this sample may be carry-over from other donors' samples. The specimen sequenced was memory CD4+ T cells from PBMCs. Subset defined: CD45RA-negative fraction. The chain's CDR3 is CASSPRVLPNEKLFF. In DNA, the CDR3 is TGTGCCAGCTCACCACGGGTATTACCTAATGAAAAACTGTTTTTT.